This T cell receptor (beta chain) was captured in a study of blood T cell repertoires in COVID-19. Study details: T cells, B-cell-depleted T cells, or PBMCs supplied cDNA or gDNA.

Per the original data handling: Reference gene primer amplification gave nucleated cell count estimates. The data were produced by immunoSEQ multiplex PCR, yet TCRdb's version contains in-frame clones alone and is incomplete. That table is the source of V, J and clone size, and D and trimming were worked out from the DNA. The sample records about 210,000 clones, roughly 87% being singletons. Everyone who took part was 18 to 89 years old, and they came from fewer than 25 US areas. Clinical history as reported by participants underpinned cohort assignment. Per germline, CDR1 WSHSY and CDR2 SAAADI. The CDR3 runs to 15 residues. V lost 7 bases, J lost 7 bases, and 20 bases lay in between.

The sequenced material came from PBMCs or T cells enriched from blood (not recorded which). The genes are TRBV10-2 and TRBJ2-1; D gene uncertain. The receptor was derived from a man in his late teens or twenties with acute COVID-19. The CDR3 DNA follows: TGCGCCAGCAAAATGGGCCCCCCACGAGAGAATGAGCAGTTCTTC. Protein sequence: CASKMGPPRENEQFF.